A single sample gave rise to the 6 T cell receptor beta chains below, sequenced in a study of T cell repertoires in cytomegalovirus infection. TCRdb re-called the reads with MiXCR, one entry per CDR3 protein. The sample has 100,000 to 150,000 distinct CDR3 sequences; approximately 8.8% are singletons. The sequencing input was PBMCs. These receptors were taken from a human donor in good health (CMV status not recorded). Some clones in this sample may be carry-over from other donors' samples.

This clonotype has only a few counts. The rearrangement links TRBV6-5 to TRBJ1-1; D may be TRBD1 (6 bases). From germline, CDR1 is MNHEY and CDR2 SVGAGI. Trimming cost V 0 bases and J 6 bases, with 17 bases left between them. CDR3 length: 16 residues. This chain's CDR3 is CASSYSSWGAGPEAFF. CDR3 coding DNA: TGTGCCAGCAGTTACTCCTCTTGGGGGGCAGGACCTGAAGCTTTCTTT.

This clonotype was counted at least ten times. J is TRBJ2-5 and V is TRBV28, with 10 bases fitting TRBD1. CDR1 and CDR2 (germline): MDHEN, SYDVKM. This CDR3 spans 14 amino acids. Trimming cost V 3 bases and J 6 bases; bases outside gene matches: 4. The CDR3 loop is CASSFDRGRKTQYF. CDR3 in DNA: TGTGCCAGCAGTTTCGACAGGGGGCGGAAGACCCAGTACTTC.

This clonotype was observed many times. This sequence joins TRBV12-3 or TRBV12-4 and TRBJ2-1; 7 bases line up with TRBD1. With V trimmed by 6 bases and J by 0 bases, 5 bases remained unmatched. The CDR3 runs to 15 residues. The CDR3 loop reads CASRPTGLSYNEQFF. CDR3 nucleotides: TGTGCCAGCAGGCCGACAGGGCTCTCCTACAATGAGCAGTTCTTC.

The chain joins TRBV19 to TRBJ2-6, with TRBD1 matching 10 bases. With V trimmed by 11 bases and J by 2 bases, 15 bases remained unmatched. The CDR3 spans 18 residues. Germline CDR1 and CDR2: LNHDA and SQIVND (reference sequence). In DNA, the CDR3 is TGTGCCGTGGGACAGGGGATTCCTGTGCCCACTGGGGCCAACGTCCTGACTTTC. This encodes CAVGQGIPVPTGANVLTF.

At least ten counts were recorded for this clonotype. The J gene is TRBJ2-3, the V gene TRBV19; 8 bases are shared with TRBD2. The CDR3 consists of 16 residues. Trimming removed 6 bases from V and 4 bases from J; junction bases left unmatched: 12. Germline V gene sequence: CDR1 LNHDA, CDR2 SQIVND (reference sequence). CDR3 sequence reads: CASRARGGSTPDTQYF. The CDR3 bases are TGTGCCAGTAGGGCTCGGGGGGGATCGACCCCAGATACGCAGTATTTT.

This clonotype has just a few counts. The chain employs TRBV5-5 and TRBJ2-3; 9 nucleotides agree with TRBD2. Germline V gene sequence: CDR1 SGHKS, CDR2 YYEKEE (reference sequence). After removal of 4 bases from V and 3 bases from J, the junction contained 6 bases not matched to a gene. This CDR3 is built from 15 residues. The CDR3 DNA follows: TGTGCCAGCAGCCGAGGCGGGGGGGTTACAGATACGCAGTATTTT. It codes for CASSRGGGVTDTQYF.